The clone carrying this TCR beta chain has only a few counts. The record originates from a study of PD-L1 blockade in urothelial cancer. Study summary: The analyses of blood took place 3 weeks (second dose) and 6 weeks after treatment start. Blood samples had a median of 141,255 T cells, 75,000 to 90,000 unique TCRs, and clonality around 0.08.

The time point: pretreatment peripheral blood. Here immunoSEQ multiplex PCR was the method, and the copy in TCRdb shows in-frame clones only, minus some. The sample lists about 80,000 clones, around four fifths occurring once. J gave up 4 bases and V 4 bases, and 3 bases lay outside the gene matches. This CDR3 comprises 13 residues. Germline CDR1 and CDR2: MGHRA and YSYEKL. The specimen was PBMCs, collected around atezolizumab (anti-PD-L1) treatment. The V call is TRBV4-1, the J call TRBJ2-5; 7 positions match TRBD2. The source is a man aged 35-49 years with urothelial cancer. The CDR3: CASSRGGTETQYF. CDR3 DNA: TGCGCCAGCAGCCGCGGGGGTACAGAGACCCAGTACTTC.